This T cell receptor beta chain derives from a study of OX40 agonist ivuxolimab in advanced cancers. Study-wide background: Six ivuxolimab dose levels, 0.01 to 10 mg/kg, were given intravenously every 2 weeks.

Repertoires were generated with immunoSEQ multiplex PCR, while TCRdb's copy carries only in-frame clones and drops some. This table has about 65,000 clones, 87% appearing once. Germline CDR1 and CDR2: KGHSH and LQKENI. The CDR3 consists of 15 residues. Trimming removed 3 bases from V and 4 bases from J, with 15 bases in between. This TCR was sampled from an adult with an advanced solid tumor such as melanoma, head and neck, liver or kidney cancer. The gene calls are TRBV18 and TRBJ1-2, with a weak D call TRBD1 (5 bases). The sample was CD4+ or CD8+ T cells sorted from blood, taken in a trial of the OX40 agonist ivuxolimab. The CDR3 region is CASSPNRQSTYGYTF. DNA of the CDR3: TGTGCCAGCTCACCGAACCGACAGTCCACCTATGGCTACACCTTC.